A selection of T cell receptor beta chains follows, all from one sample in a study of beta chain features in type 1 diabetes. TCRdb keeps only in-frame clones here, not all; method: immunoSEQ multiplex PCR. The table has about 220,000 clones, about 11% seen once; the top ten hold 1% to 1.5%. The source material was central memory CD4+ T cells from blood. The receptors were gathered from a man between 18 and 35 years old in good health. Both conserved end residues are part of each CDR3. D genes are given only for firm matches. Size is omitted from some rows. Given values are once, few, many or a class for expanded clones.

v_call	cdr3_length	j_call	clone_size	d_call	cdr3_nt	cdr3_aa
TRBV28	12	TRBJ1-1	few	-	TGTGCCAGCAGTGACCCAGGGCGGAGAGCTTTCTTT	CASSDPGRRAFF
TRBV6-1	16	TRBJ2-7	few	-	TGTGCCAGCAGTGGGAGCGGTTTCCAGGGGAGGTACGAGCAGTACTTC	CASSGSGFQGRYEQYF
TRBV30	13	TRBJ1-5	few	-	TGTGCCTGGAGTGTTACGAGGAATCAGCCCCAGCATTTT	CAWSVTRNQPQHF
TRBV15	15	TRBJ2-1	-	TRBD2	TGTGCCACCAGCATGGGACTAGCGAGTCTAAATGAGCAGTTCTTC	CATSMGLASLNEQFF
TRBV6-1	15	TRBJ1-5	few	-	TGTGCCAGCAATTTTGAACAGTTTAGCAATCAGCCCCAGCATTTT	CASNFEQFSNQPQHF
TRBV11-2	16	TRBJ2-1	few	-	TGTGCCAGCAGCCAGAGACGGGGTAGCTCCTACAATGAGCAGTTCTTC	CASSQRRGSSYNEQFF
TRBV29-1	14	TRBJ2-1	-	-	TGCAGCGCTGAACCGGAAAAATCCTACAATGAGCAGTTCTTC	CSAEPEKSYNEQFF
TRBV4-1	13	TRBJ2-7	few	-	TGCGCCAGCAGCCAAGTTCTACCCTACGAGCAGTACTTC	CASSQVLPYEQYF
TRBV5-1	15	TRBJ2-4	once	-	TGCGCCAGCAGCTTGGAGGGACTTGAGGGCAACATTCAGTACTTC	CASSLEGLEGNIQYF
TRBV5-5	15	TRBJ2-1	few	-	TGTGCCAGCAGCTTTGGAGGCAATCCGGACAATGAGCAGTTCTTC	CASSFGGNPDNEQFF
TRBV4-1	16	TRBJ2-7	few	-	TGCGCCAGCAGCCAAGATACCCGGGAGATGTTGGACGAGCAGTACTTC	CASSQDTREMLDEQYF
TRBV4-1	14	TRBJ2-2	-	-	TGCGCCAGCAGCCAGGGGACGGTCACCGGGGAGCTGTTTTTT	CASSQGTVTGELFF
TRBV2	15	TRBJ2-5	many	-	TGTGCCAGCAGCGCGGACAGACTATACCAAGAGACCCAGTACTTC	CASSADRLYQETQYF
TRBV4-2	15	TRBJ2-1	few	-	TGTGCCAGCAGCCAAGAGCCTACCTCCTACAATGAGCAGTTCTTC	CASSQEPTSYNEQFF
TRBV6-5	13	TRBJ2-3	many	TRBD2	TGTGCCAGCAAGGGCCTAGCGGGAGGCTCCCGGTATTTT	CASKGLAGGSRYF
TRBV14	18	TRBJ2-3	few	-	TGTGCCAGCAGTCGAGTCAGGGGAGGGTCCTATGGAACAGATACGCAGTATTTT	CASSRVRGGSYGTDTQYF
TRBV7-2	14	TRBJ2-3	few	-	TGTGCCAGCACCATGAATAGAATCAGAGATACGCAGTATTTT	CASTMNRIRDTQYF
TRBV11-1	18	TRBJ2-1	few	TRBD2	TGTGCCAGCAGCTCTCGCACTACTAGCGGGAGCTCCTACAATGAGCAGTTCTTC	CASSSRTTSGSSYNEQFF
TRBV29-1	14	TRBJ2-1	-	TRBD2	TGCAGCGTCGGGGGACTAGCGGGAGGGAATGAGCAGTTCTTC	CSVGGLAGGNEQFF
TRBV9	15	TRBJ2-1	-	-	TGTGCCAGCAGCCCCCGAGATAGGACGTACAATGAGCAGTTCTTC	CASSPRDRTYNEQFF
TRBV14	14	TRBJ2-5	few	TRBD1	TGTGCCAGCAGCCAAGCTGGGACAGTGCTCAAGCAGTACTTC	CASSQAGTVLKQYF
TRBV29-1	13	TRBJ2-3	-	-	TGCAGCGTTGAACGTCAGCGACTCGATACGCAGTATTTT	CSVERQRLDTQYF
TRBV7-2	14	TRBJ2-3	few	TRBD1	TGTGCCAGCAGCTTACACAGGGGGGCAGATACGCAGTATTTT	CASSLHRGADTQYF
TRBV6-5	13	TRBJ1-2	-	TRBD1	TGTGCCAGCAGTACAGGGGAAGGCTATGGCTACACCTTC	CASSTGEGYGYTF
TRBV4-2	15	TRBJ2-7	few	TRBD2	TGTGCCAGCAGCCAGCAACTAGCGGGAGATCGTGAGCAGTACTTC	CASSQQLAGDREQYF
TRBV25-1	12	TRBJ2-1	-	-	TGTGCCAGCAGTGAAACGGCGGGGAAACAGTTCTTC	CASSETAGKQFF
TRBV7-8	15	TRBJ2-1	-	-	TGTGCCAGCAGCTTGAGAACAGGGTGGAACAATGAGCAGTTCTTC	CASSLRTGWNNEQFF
TRBV2	13	TRBJ1-3	-	-	TGTGCCAGCAGTACACTAGCCGGAAACACCATATATTTT	CASSTLAGNTIYF
TRBV18	14	TRBJ2-1	-	-	TGTGCCAGCTCTTCGTCTCAGAGCAACAATGAGCAGTTCTTC	CASSSSQSNNEQFF
TRBV30	13	TRBJ1-2	-	-	TGTGCCTGGGGGAATCAACGGACAGATGGCTACACCTTC	CAWGNQRTDGYTF
TRBV6-6	16	TRBJ2-3	-	TRBD2	TGTGCCAGCGACATTCTAGCGGGAGCCGGCACAGATACGCAGTATTTT	CASDILAGAGTDTQYF
TRBV10-3	14	TRBJ2-5	-	-	TGTGCCATCAGCCAGGACCTGGGGGCAGAGACCCAGTACTTC	CAISQDLGAETQYF
TRBV6-1	14	TRBJ1-5	-	TRBD1	TGTGCCAGCAGTGCCGGGACAGGAGATCAGCCCCAGCATTTT	CASSAGTGDQPQHF
TRBV5-1	15	TRBJ1-3	-	-	TGCGCCAGCAGCTTGGCAGGCCAAGCCGAAAACACCATATATTTT	CASSLAGQAENTIYF
TRBV7-9	14	TRBJ2-7	few	-	TGTGCCAGCAGCACTTCAGGGTACTCCTACGAGCAGTACTTC	CASSTSGYSYEQYF
TRBV7-2	14	TRBJ2-7	few	TRBD2	TGTGCCAGCAGCTCCGGGCTAGCGGCCTACGAGCAGTACTTC	CASSSGLAAYEQYF
TRBV4-1	12	TRBJ2-1	few	-	TGCGCCAGCAGCCAACCTGCCAGAGAGCAGTTCTTC	CASSQPAREQFF
TRBV10-3	15	TRBJ2-1	few	-	TGTGCCTCACGGGCCGCCATGAGCCTTTACAATGAGCAGTTCTTC	CASRAAMSLYNEQFF
TRBV6-5	14	TRBJ2-1	many	-	TGTGCCAGCAGATCCGGGACGACGAACAATGAGCAGTTCTTC	CASRSGTTNNEQFF
TRBV11-3	14	TRBJ2-5	few	-	TGTGCCAGCAGCTCTTGGACAGACCAAGAGACCCAGTACTTC	CASSSWTDQETQYF